This TCR beta chain was documented in a study of human T cells and chemical hapten exposure. Regarding time point: pre-sensitization, week 0. As for treatment: therapeutic diphenylcyclopropenone sensitization with weekly scalp DPC. Unfractionated whole blood served as the source for total RNA extraction. CDR3 length: 14 residues. Germline CDR1 and CDR2: SEHNR and FQNEAQ (reference sequence). V was pared by 4 bases and J by 6 bases, with 13 bases between. The library labeled individual cDNA molecules by adding unique molecular identifiers to them. TCRdb re-derived calls from the RACE reads in MiXCR, one entry per CDR3 protein. The table records 50,000 to 70,000 distinct CDR3 sequences, approximately 9.9% of them present only once. The table lists this clonotype with a few counts. The antigen is undetermined. Study-level findings and limits: Healthy individuals' immune responses may differ from those of donors, who had alopecia.

The sequencing used whole blood, collected in connection with sensitization to the hapten diphenylcyclopropenone (DPC). The sequence derives from a middle-aged man with alopecia areata. Some clones in this sample may be carry-over from other donors' samples. This chain uses TRBV7-9 with TRBJ2-1; D gene ambiguous. In DNA form, the CDR3 reads TGTGCCAGCAGCTCCCGCGACCGGACCAATGAGCAGTTCTTC. It translates to CASSSRDRTNEQFF.